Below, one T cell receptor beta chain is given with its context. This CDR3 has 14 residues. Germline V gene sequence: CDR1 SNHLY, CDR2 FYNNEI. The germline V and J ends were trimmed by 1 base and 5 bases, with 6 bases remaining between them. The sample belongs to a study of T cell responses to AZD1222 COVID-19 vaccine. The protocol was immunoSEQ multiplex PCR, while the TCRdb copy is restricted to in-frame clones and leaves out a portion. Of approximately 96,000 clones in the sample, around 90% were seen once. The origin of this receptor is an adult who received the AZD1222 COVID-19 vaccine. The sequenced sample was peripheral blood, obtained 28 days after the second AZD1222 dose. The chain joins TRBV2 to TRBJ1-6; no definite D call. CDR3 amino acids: CASSEEVNNSPLHF. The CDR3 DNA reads TGTGCCAGCAGTGAAGAGGTGAATAATTCACCCCTCCACTTT.